Presented here are 26 T cell receptor beta chains from one specimen sequenced in a study of PD-1 blockade in classical Hodgkin lymphoma. TCRdb's table, derived via immunoSEQ multiplex PCR, lists solely in-frame clones and lacks some. Found here are 20,000 to 30,000 clones, 75% to 95% of them singletons; the top ten hold about 0.5%. Time point: newly diagnosed, previously untreated cHL patient sample. With magnetic negative selection, CD4+ T cells were purified from PBMCs that had been thawed. Sample: CD4+ T cells from blood. The receptors originated from a human donor with classical Hodgkin lymphoma.

The chain is built from TRBV4-1 and TRBJ1-5; D is uncertain. Per germline, CDR1 MGHRA and CDR2 YSYEKL. Trimming shortened V by 0 bases and J by 4 bases, and 4 bases separated the two germline ends. CDR3 length: 13 amino acids. The CDR3 nucleotides are TGCGCCAGCAGCCAAGATCTTAATCAGCCCCAGCATTTT. Amino acids: CASSQDLNQPQHF.

The CDR3 loop reads CASTPNISGNTIYF. In DNA form, the CDR3 reads TGTGCCAGCACCCCGAACATCTCTGGAAACACCATATATTTT. The chain is built from TRBV14 and TRBJ1-3; D is unresolved. This CDR3 region has 14 residues. Trimming left V 7 bases short and J 0 bases short, with 10 bases between. Germline V gene sequence: CDR1 SGHDN, CDR2 FVKESK. Full variable domain (outside the CDR3, taken from reference TRBV14 and TRBJ1-3): EAGVTQFPSHSVIEKGQTVTLRCDPISGHDNLYWYRRVMGKEIKFLLHFVKESKQDESGMPNNRFLAERTGGTYSTLKVQPAELEDSGVYFCASTPNISGNTIYFGEGSWLTVV.

The gene calls are TRBV5-4 and TRBJ2-5, with D perhaps being TRBD1 or TRBD2 (6 bases each). Germline V lookup: CDR1 SGHNT, CDR2 YYREEE (reference sequence). V was shortened by 4 bases and J by 2 bases, with 18 bases between the two germline ends. The CDR3 contains 16 residues. The CDR3 sequence: CASSPGGGAIQETQYF. CDR3 bases: TGTGCCAGCAGCCCCGGGGGCGGGGCCATTCAAGAGACCCAGTACTTC.

This sequence joins TRBV11-3 and TRBJ2-5; D may be TRBD2 (7 bases). CDR1 and CDR2 from the germline V gene are SGHNT and YENEEA. CDR3 length equals 14 residues. V was trimmed by 5 bases and J by 5 bases, leaving 15 bases between them. CDR3 sequence (DNA): TGTGCCAGCAGCCCCGGCGGGGGCGGGGAGACCCAGTACTTC. It translates to CASSPGGGGETQYF.

The chain links TRBV20-1 to TRBJ2-7; unclear D gene. The CDR3 extends over 10 amino acids. Deletions cut 6 bases from V and 7 bases from J, with 10 bases between. Germline V gene data show CDR1 as DFQATT and CDR2 as SNEGSKA (reference sequence). CDR3 DNA sequence: TGCAGTGCCGCCTCTGGTGAGCAGTACTTC. This sequence encodes CSAASGEQYF.

V gene TRBV5-1 combines with J gene TRBJ1-1, with TRBD1 identical over 7 bases. The CDR3 is made up of 15 amino acids. V lost 0 bases to trimming and J lost 4 bases; unmatched junction nucleotides: 6. Germline assignment: CDR1 SGHRS and CDR2 YFSETQ. Here the CDR3 reads CASSLAPGGTTEAFF. In nucleotides, the CDR3 is TGCGCCAGCAGCTTGGCCCCAGGGGGGACCACTGAAGCTTTCTTT.

Written as DNA, the CDR3 is TGTGCCAGCAGGGTCCGGGGGAATCAGCCCCAGCATTTT. Translating it yields CASRVRGNQPQHF. The V and J genes are TRBV2 and TRBJ1-5; maybe TRBD1 (5 bases). Germline V gene lookup returns CDR1 SNHLY and CDR2 FYNNEI. V was shortened by 6 bases and J by 4 bases, with 10 bases between the two germline ends. The CDR3 is made up of 13 amino acids.

The chain recombines TRBV2 with TRBJ1-5; the D is unclear. The CDR3 covers 14 residues. Germline-derived CDR1 and CDR2 are SNHLY and FYNNEI. The germline V and J ends were trimmed by 8 bases and 1 base, with 12 bases remaining between them. The DNA for the CDR3 is TGTGCCAGCGGATTGGGAGGGAGCAATCAGCCCCAGCATTTT. Translated, it gives CASGLGGSNQPQHF.

About this clone itself: An end of the junction differs from the germline gene, which may be a read error. The V and J genes are TRBV6-6 and TRBJ1-6, with TRBD1 as a possible D gene (5 bases). This CDR3 contains 15 residues. The germline V gene has CDR1 MNHNY and CDR2 SVGAGI (reference sequence). In DNA, the CDR3 is TGTGCCAGCACTTACGGGCAGGGCGAGAGTTCACCCCTCCACTTT. It translates to CASTYGQGESSPLHF.

This rearrangement joins TRBV5-8 to TRBJ1-1; D perhaps matches TRBD1 (5 bases). V lost 6 bases and J 5 bases, leaving 14 bases between the germline ends. The germline V gene encodes CDR1 SGHTS and CDR2 YDEGEE. The CDR3 length is 13 residues. For the CDR3, the DNA is TGTGCCAGCATCTGGTGGGGCGGGACTGAAGCTTTCTTT. This sequence encodes CASIWWGGTEAFF.

The chain couples TRBV30 to TRBJ2-3; tentatively, D is TRBD1 or TRBD2 (6 bases each). The length of the CDR3 is 17 residues. CDR1 and CDR2 from the germline V gene are GTSNPN and SVGIG (reference sequence). V lost 0 bases and J 2 bases, leaving 18 bases between the germline ends. As DNA, the CDR3 is TGTGCCTGGAGTGTATATTCGGGGGCGGGGACCACAGATACGCAGTATTTT. This translates into CAWSVYSGAGTTDTQYF.

The chain couples TRBV18 to TRBJ1-3, with D unresolved. V lost 3 bases and J 2 bases, leaving 17 bases between the germline ends. The CDR3 has 17 residues. Per the germline V gene, CDR1 is KGHSH and CDR2 is LQKENI. The CDR3 DNA is TGTGCCAGCTCACCGGCAGGCCTCGTAGAAGCTGGAAACACCATATATTTT. Translating gives CASSPAGLVEAGNTIYF.

The genes are TRBV5-1 and TRBJ1-6; D might be TRBD1 (6 bases). CDR1 is SGHRS and CDR2 is YFSETQ in the germline V gene. V was clipped by 0 bases and J by 9 bases, with 10 bases between them. This CDR3 contains 14 residues. Here the CDR3 reads CASSLGQGISPLHF. CDR3 coding DNA: TGCGCCAGCAGCTTGGGCCAGGGGATTTCACCCCTCCACTTT.

V and J are TRBV9 and TRBJ2-1, with unresolved D. The CDR3 loop spans 16 amino acids. Germline V lookup: CDR1 SGDLS, CDR2 YYNGEE. V was cut by 3 bases and J by 0 bases, with 13 bases left in between. The CDR3 DNA follows: TGTGCCAGCAGCGGACGCAGGTACAGCTCCTACAATGAGCAGTTCTTC. Translated: CASSGRRYSSYNEQFF.

This clone has a handful of counts. The gene calls are TRBV5-1 and TRBJ2-3; TRBD2 matches 10 bases. This CDR3 has 14 residues. Trimming removed 10 bases from V and 5 bases from J; junction bases left unmatched: 10. Looked up from germline, CDR1 is SGHRS and CDR2 is YFSETQ. CDR3 protein: CAGKAGGLGDTQYF. CDR3 bases: TGCGCCGGAAAAGCGGGGGGGCTTGGAGATACGCAGTATTTT.

The genes are TRBV10-3 and TRBJ2-7; no definite D call. Deletions cut 2 bases from V and 3 bases from J, with 17 bases between. The CDR3 extends over 16 amino acids. Germline V lookup: CDR1 ENHRY, CDR2 SYGVKD. CDR3: CAISEGGTKKIYEQYF. In DNA form, the CDR3 reads TGTGCCATCAGTGAGGGCGGAACCAAGAAAATCTACGAGCAGTACTTC.

The rearrangement joins TRBV2 to TRBJ2-5; D call uncertain. The germline V gene encodes CDR1 SNHLY and CDR2 FYNNEI. The CDR3 is made up of 14 amino acids. V shed 6 bases and J shed 1 base, with 12 bases lying between them. CDR3 in DNA: TGTGCCAGCAGATCGAGGAAGGGCCAAGAGACCCAGTACTTC. This codes for CASRSRKGQETQYF.

The chain joins TRBV5-5 to TRBJ2-7, with D possibly matching TRBD2 (5 bases). V was cut by 5 bases and J by 2 bases, with 17 bases left in between. The CDR3 extends over 15 amino acids. Germline V gene sequence: CDR1 SGHKS, CDR2 YYEKEE (reference sequence). The DNA of the CDR3 is TGTGCCAGCAGTCCTCGGGGAGATTCTACCTACGAGCAGTACTTC. Its protein product is CASSPRGDSTYEQYF.

The chain carries TRBV18 and TRBJ2-7; 11 positions match TRBD2. Germline V gives CDR1 KGHSH, CDR2 LQKENI. The ends lost 3 bases at V and 3 bases at J; junction bases unmatched: 1. The CDR3 covers 14 residues. The CDR3 sequence is CASSPGLAVYEQYF. In nucleotides, the CDR3 is TGTGCCAGCTCACCGGGACTAGCGGTCTACGAGCAGTACTTC. Variable domain in full (rest from reference TRBV18 and TRBJ2-7): NAGVMQNPRHLVRRRGQEARLRCSPMKGHSHVYWYRQLPEEGLKFMVYLQKENIIDESGMPKERFSAEFPKEGPSILRIQQVVRGDSAAYFCASSPGLAVYEQYFGPGTRLTVT.

The chain links TRBV5-1 to TRBJ2-3; 7 bases line up with TRBD2. Germline V gives CDR1 SGHRS, CDR2 YFSETQ. The CDR3 runs to 17 residues. V lost 0 bases and J lost 6; bases outside the gene matches: 13. The CDR3 reads CASSLGFSGGGVDTQYF. CDR3 bases: TGCGCCAGCAGCTTGGGGTTTTCGGGGGGAGGAGTGGATACGCAGTATTTT.

The chain carries TRBV7-6 and TRBJ1-4; 8 bases map to TRBD1. This CDR3 has 16 amino acids. Germline assignment: CDR1 SGHVS and CDR2 FNYEAQ. V was clipped by 2 bases and J by 7 bases; unmatched bases: 9. The CDR3 region is CASSLSQGERIEKLFF. The CDR3 region has the DNA TGTGCCAGCAGCTTATCACAGGGGGAAAGGATTGAAAAACTGTTTTTT.

A note on this clone: The junction departs from germline at one end; a sequencing error may be responsible. The rearrangement joins TRBV28 to TRBJ2-7; no reliable D call. Germline V CDR1 and CDR2: MDHEN, SYDVKM. The CDR3 covers 10 residues. CDR3 region: CASSLSLRNF. The CDR3 DNA follows: TGTGCCAGCAGTTTATCCCTCCGGAACTTC. The complete variable domain, with remaining parts taken from reference TRBV28 and TRBJ2-7, reads DVKVTQSSRYLVKRTGEKVFLECVQDMDHENMFWYRQDPGLGLRLIYFSYDVKMKEKGDIPEGYSVSREKKERFSLILESASTNQTSMYLCASSLSLRNFGPGTRLTVT.

V and J are TRBV28 and TRBJ2-1; a possible D gene is TRBD2 (6 bases). This CDR3 contains 16 residues. V dropped 4 bases and J dropped 4 bases, with 17 bases sitting between them. CDR1 is MDHEN and CDR2 is SYDVKM in the germline V gene. The CDR3 bases are TGTGCCAGCAGTTCCCCCCTGGGGGGTGGGTACAATGAGCAGTTCTTC. This gives the protein CASSSPLGGGYNEQFF.

The V gene is TRBV10-3, the J gene TRBJ2-5; TRBD1 agrees at 12 bases. CDR1 and CDR2 (germline): ENHRY, SYGVKD. The CDR3 runs to 16 residues. V was clipped by 2 bases and J by 5 bases; unmatched bases: 6. CDR3: CAISEGGQGAMETQYF. The DNA of the CDR3 is TGTGCCATCAGTGAGGGGGGACAGGGGGCGATGGAGACCCAGTACTTC.

V usage is TRBV5-4 and J usage is TRBJ2-5; the D gene is possibly TRBD1 (6 bases). The CDR3 length is 13 residues. Germline values: CDR1 SGHNT, CDR2 YYREEE (reference sequence). V dropped 3 bases and J dropped 5 bases, with 11 bases sitting between them. Here the CDR3 DNA reads TGTGCCAGCAGCTCAGGGGAATGGGAGACCCAGTACTTC. It specifies CASSSGEWETQYF.

The chain couples TRBV7-2 to TRBJ2-7; D gene ambiguous. The CDR3 covers 14 residues. Trimming cost V 3 bases and J 6 bases, with 15 bases left between them. The germline V gene has CDR1 SGHTA and CDR2 FQGNSA. The chain's CDR3 is CASSFNLLWGEQYF. The CDR3 nucleotides read TGTGCCAGCAGCTTCAACCTCCTCTGGGGCGAGCAGTACTTC.